What follows are 20 T cell receptor beta chains derived from one specimen sequenced in a study of blood T cell repertoires in COVID-19. Using immunoSEQ multiplex PCR, the repertoire was profiled, and TCRdb retains in-frame clones only, with some absent. The table has more than 70,000 clones, 87% seen once; the top ten hold 3%. Sequencing was done on a sample of peripheral blood. Every receptor here comes from a woman in her forties or fifties with active or convalescent COVID-19.

This clone was recorded only once. The chain couples TRBV27 to TRBJ2-3; 9 nucleotides agree with TRBD2. The CDR3 has 15 amino acids. In germline, CDR1 is MNHEY, CDR2 SMNVEV (reference sequence). The V and J ends lost 3 bases and 6 bases, in that order; junction bases with no gene match: 7. Here the CDR3 DNA reads TGTGCCAGCAGTTTTGGCGGGGGGGACTCGGATACGCAGTATTTT. As protein: CASSFGGGDSDTQYF.

This chain links TRBV29-1 with TRBJ1-2, with no clear D. Germline loops: CDR1 SQVTM, CDR2 ANQGSEA. V shed 0 bases and J shed 5 bases, with 13 bases lying between them. CDR3 size: 14 residues. CDR3 bases: TGCAGCGTTGAAGATCCACGTTTACTATATGGCTACACCTTC. Amino acid sequence: CSVEDPRLLYGYTF.

V usage is TRBV5-1 and J usage is TRBJ2-3; D possibly corresponds to TRBD2 (5 bases). Germline CDR1 is SGHRS and CDR2 is YFSETQ. This CDR3 region has 14 residues. V shed 2 bases and J shed 1 base, with 8 bases lying between them. The CDR3 DNA reads TGCGCCAGCAGCTTTAGCGATGGCACAGATACGCAGTATTTT. Protein sequence: CASSFSDGTDTQYF.

The V call is TRBV5-1, the J call TRBJ2-7, with 13 bases lining up with TRBD2. CDR3 length equals 18 residues. Germline trimming cut 3 bases from V and 3 bases from J; bases unmatched to any gene: 12. Germline V gives CDR1 SGHRS, CDR2 YFSETQ. The DNA for the CDR3 is TGCGCCAGCAGCTCCTCCGGGACTAGCGGGGAAGGAAACTACGAGCAGTACTTC. It codes for CASSSSGTSGEGNYEQYF. Complete variable domain (other parts from reference TRBV5-1 and TRBJ2-7): KAGVTQTPRYLIKTRGQQVTLSCSPISGHRSVSWYQQTPGQGLQFLFEYFSETQRNKGNFPGRFSGRQFSNSRSEMNVSTLELGDSALYLCASSSSGTSGEGNYEQYFGPGTRLTVT.

The chain uses TRBV7-2 and TRBJ2-7; weak D call: TRBD2 (5 bases). Trimming stripped 5 bases from V and 2 bases from J, with 10 bases between. The CDR3 runs to 13 residues. The germline V gene encodes CDR1 SGHTA and CDR2 FQGNSA. The CDR3 loop reads CASSAAGAYEQYF. The CDR3 region has the DNA TGTGCCAGCAGCGCTGCCGGGGCCTACGAGCAGTACTTC.

The chain links TRBV11-2 to TRBJ1-1; 7 positions match TRBD1. Germline-derived CDR1 and CDR2 are SGHAT and FQNNGV. CDR3 size: 13 residues. Trimming at V came to 1 base and at J to 9 bases, leaving 5 bases not matched to a gene. This chain's CDR3 is CASSLVMGQKAFF. DNA of the CDR3: TGTGCCAGCAGCTTAGTAATGGGACAGAAAGCTTTCTTT.

The chain couples TRBV4-3 to TRBJ2-7; a possible D gene is TRBD2 (7 bases). The CDR3 length is 16 residues. The germline V gene has CDR1 LGHNA and CDR2 YSLEER. The V gene lost 1 base and the J gene lost 2 bases, with 15 bases spanning the gap. CDR3 nucleotide sequence: TGCGCCAGCAGCCAAGTGGGCGGGGGCCTCACCTACGAGCAGTACTTC. Protein sequence: CASSQVGGGLTYEQYF.

The genes are TRBV18 and TRBJ1-6; D perhaps matches TRBD1 (5 bases). V lost 2 bases to trimming and J lost 9 bases, with 11 bases between them. The CDR3 length is 14 residues. Looked up from germline, CDR1 is KGHSH and CDR2 is LQKENI. The CDR3 loop reads CASSPEGRGSPLHF. The CDR3 region has the DNA TGTGCCAGCTCACCAGAAGGGAGGGGTTCACCCCTCCACTTT.

V is TRBV6-6 and J is TRBJ1-3; a possible D gene is TRBD1 (5 bases). Germline loops: CDR1 MNHNY, CDR2 SVGAGI (reference sequence). V was shortened by 5 bases and J by 0 bases, with 17 bases between the two germline ends. The CDR3 contains 17 residues. The CDR3 region has the DNA TGTGCCAGCAGTCCCACAGGTCCGCTCGGCTCTGGAAACACCATATATTTT. Its protein is CASSPTGPLGSGNTIYF.

The chain links TRBV2 to TRBJ2-1; 10 positions agree with TRBD1. This CDR3 spans 14 amino acids. V was pared by 6 bases and J by 8 bases, with 7 bases of the junction left unmatched. From germline, CDR1 is SNHLY and CDR2 FYNNEI. The CDR3 DNA reads TGTGCCAGCAGGAGGGACAGGGGTGGGGATGAGCAGTTCTTC. Protein product: CASRRDRGGDEQFF. Full variable domain (remainder filled in from reference TRBV2 and TRBJ2-1): EPEVTQTPSHQVTQMGQEVILRCVPISNHLYFYWYRQILGQKVEFLVSFYNNEISEKSEIFDDQFSVERPDGSNFTLKIRSTKLEDSAMYFCASRRDRGGDEQFFGPGTRLTVL.

CDR3 protein: CASSVAPGGNQPQHF. The CDR3 DNA reads TGTGCCAGCAGTGTCGCCCCGGGAGGCAATCAGCCCCAGCATTTT. The V and J genes are TRBV2 and TRBJ1-5; D is unresolved. The germline V gene has CDR1 SNHLY and CDR2 FYNNEI. The CDR3 covers 15 residues. Trimming removed 4 bases at V and 2 bases at J, with 12 bases between.

The chain recombines TRBV7-2 with TRBJ1-2, with TRBD1 matching over 7 bases. The length of the CDR3 is 14 residues. Germline assignment: CDR1 SGHTA and CDR2 FQGNSA. V gave up 5 bases and J gave up 8 bases; unmatched junction bases: 11. The CDR3 protein is CASSPHRQGGGYTF. Here the CDR3 DNA reads TGTGCCAGCAGCCCTCACCGACAGGGCGGAGGCTACACCTTC.

Points on this clone: The same CDR3 can be traced to other DNA sequences in this sample. This chain connects TRBV5-8 to TRBJ2-1, with TRBD2 identical over 11 bases. The germline V gene encodes CDR1 SGHTS and CDR2 YDEGEE. The V and J ends lost 2 bases and 7 bases, in that order; junction bases with no gene match: 2. The CDR3 has 14 residues. The CDR3 coding sequence is TGTGCCAGCAGCTTTAGCGGGGGGGCAAATGAGCAGTTCTTC. Residues: CASSFSGGANEQFF.

The V and J genes are TRBV9 and TRBJ1-1; D gene unclear. The CDR3 loop spans 15 amino acids. With 4 bases removed from V and 5 bases from J, the gap between germline ends came to 18 bases. Germline V lookup: CDR1 SGDLS, CDR2 YYNGEE. DNA of the CDR3: TGTGCCAGCAGCCCAACCGGGAGGGCGCGGACTGAAGCTTTCTTT. Translating gives CASSPTGRARTEAFF.

The chain uses TRBV12-3 or TRBV12-4 and TRBJ1-2; D is possibly TRBD1 (5 bases). Trimming removed 8 bases at V and 8 bases at J, with 15 bases between. The CDR3 consists of 12 residues. CDR3 in amino acids: CASAPGGRGYTF. CDR3 sequence (DNA): TGTGCCAGCGCACCGGGGGGGAGAGGCTACACCTTC.

This clone was detected once. The chain is built from TRBV7-9 and TRBJ2-3; TRBD1 agrees at 10 bases. Germline values: CDR1 SEHNR, CDR2 FQNEAQ (reference sequence). J gave up 1 base and V 2 bases, and 3 bases lay outside the gene matches. The CDR3 loop spans 16 amino acids. CDR3 in amino acids: CASSLTGTGGTDTQYF. The DNA of the CDR3 is TGTGCCAGCAGCTTAACCGGGACAGGGGGCACAGATACGCAGTATTTT.

The chain recombines TRBV19 with TRBJ2-5; 7 bases are a match to TRBD1. V shed 10 bases and J 0 bases; nucleotides not matched to a gene: 2. Germline V CDR1 and CDR2: LNHDA, SQIVND (reference sequence). The CDR3 sequence is 12 residues long. CDR3 region: CATRGYQETQYF. Written as DNA, the CDR3 is TGTGCCACCAGGGGGTACCAAGAGACCCAGTACTTC.

This clone was counted only a few times. Distinct nucleotide sequences in the sample also encode this CDR3. The chain carries TRBV5-1 and TRBJ1-1; D is unclear. CDR1 is SGHRS and CDR2 is YFSETQ in the germline V gene. Deletions cut 5 bases from V and 2 bases from J, with 7 bases between. This CDR3 spans 12 amino acids. This CDR3 is CASRAGNTEAFF. In DNA, the CDR3 is TGCGCCAGCAGGGCGGGAAACACTGAAGCTTTCTTT.

This clone has at least ten counts. The chain is built from TRBV6-6 and TRBJ1-5, with TRBD1 matching 9 bases. Germline values: CDR1 MNHNY, CDR2 SVGAGI (reference sequence). This CDR3 comprises 14 residues. V trimming: 4 bases; J trimming: 7 bases; junction bases outside the gene matches: 5. In DNA, the CDR3 is TGTGCCAGCAGTTCTACAGGGGGCGGACAGCCCCAGCATTTT. Translation: CASSSTGGGQPQHF.

V is TRBV19 and J is TRBJ1-1; 9 nucleotides line up with TRBD1. The CDR3 is 14 residues long. Germline CDR1 LNHDA, CDR2 SQIVND (reference sequence). V was clipped by 6 bases and J by 4 bases; unmatched bases: 6. The CDR3 here is CASRPGQGATEAFF. In DNA form, the CDR3 reads TGTGCCAGTAGGCCGGGACAGGGCGCCACTGAAGCTTTCTTT.